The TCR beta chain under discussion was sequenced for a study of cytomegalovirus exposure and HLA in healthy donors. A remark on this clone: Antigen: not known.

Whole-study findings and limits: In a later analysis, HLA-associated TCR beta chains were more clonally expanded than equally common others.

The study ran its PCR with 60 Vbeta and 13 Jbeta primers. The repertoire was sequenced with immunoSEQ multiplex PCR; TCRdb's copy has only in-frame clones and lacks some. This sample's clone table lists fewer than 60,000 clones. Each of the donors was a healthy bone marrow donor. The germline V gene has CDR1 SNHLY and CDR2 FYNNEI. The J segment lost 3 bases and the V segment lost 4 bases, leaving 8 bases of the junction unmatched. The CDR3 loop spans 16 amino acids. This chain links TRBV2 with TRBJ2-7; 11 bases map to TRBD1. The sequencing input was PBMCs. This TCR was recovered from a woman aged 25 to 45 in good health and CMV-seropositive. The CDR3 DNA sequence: TGTGCCAGCAGTGGCAACCGGGACAGGGGGGTCTACGAGCAGTACTTC. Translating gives CASSGNRDRGVYEQYF.